Included here is one T cell receptor (beta chain) sequence, with context. As yet, its antigen is unknown. Investigators separated out CD4+ T cells once about 10 days of culture had passed. Vaccine administered to participants consisted of two doses of either BNT162b2 or mRNA-1273. Looked up from germline, CDR1 is KGHSH and CDR2 is LQKENI. Unmatched junction bases numbered 5, after V lost 0 bases and J lost 2 bases. CDR3 length: 16 amino acids. The data stem from a study of vaccination effects on CD4 cells after COVID-19. Assay: immunoSEQ multiplex PCR; the TCRdb copy retains only in-frame clones and omits some. The top ten clones hold 2% to 2.5% of a sample with 60,000 to 80,000 clones, 74% of them seen once.

This receptor was obtained from a human donor who received a COVID-19 vaccine. The V and J genes are TRBV18 and TRBJ2-3; 7 bases line up with TRBD1. The material was CD4+ T cells from PBMCs cultured without peptide, obtained after COVID-19 vaccination. CDR3 amino acids: CASSPPYRGPTDTQYF. The CDR3 coding sequence is TGTGCCAGCTCACCACCGTACAGGGGACCCACAGATACGCAGTATTTT. Supplemented by reference TRBV18 and TRBJ2-3, the full variable domain reads NAGVMQNPRHLVRRRGQEARLRCSPMKGHSHVYWYRQLPEEGLKFMVYLQKENIIDESGMPKERFSAEFPKEGPSILRIQQVVRGDSAAYFCASSPPYRGPTDTQYFGPGTRLTVL.